This T cell receptor (beta chain) is from a study of cytomegalovirus exposure and HLA in healthy donors. Study observations and caveats: In a later analysis, at a false discovery rate of 0.05, roughly 17,000 TCR beta sequences matched HLA alleles. It was in a later analysis that TCR association rates were seen to vary by HLA locus, highest for DRB1 and lowest for HLA-C.

A note on this clone: The antigen remains undetermined.

Sampled while nominally healthy, donors likely had unrecorded immune exposures. The PCR used 60 Vbeta and 13 Jbeta primers. Clones were read by immunoSEQ multiplex PCR, and TCRdb kept only the in-frame ones, dropping some. The sample holds more than 40,000 clones, approximately 84% seen once. Germline-derived CDR1 and CDR2 are ENHRY and SYGVKD. The CDR3 extends over 15 amino acids. The V end lost 11 bases, the J end lost 0 bases, and 16 bases lay between the germline ends. Sequenced input: PBMCs. This receptor was obtained from a man between 45 and 60 years old in good health and CMV-seronegative. This chain uses TRBV10-3 with TRBJ1-4; D is ambiguous. CDR3 sequence (DNA): TGTGCCTCGACGCAAGGGAGCGCAACTAATGAAAAACTGTTTTTT. Translating it yields CASTQGSATNEKLFF.